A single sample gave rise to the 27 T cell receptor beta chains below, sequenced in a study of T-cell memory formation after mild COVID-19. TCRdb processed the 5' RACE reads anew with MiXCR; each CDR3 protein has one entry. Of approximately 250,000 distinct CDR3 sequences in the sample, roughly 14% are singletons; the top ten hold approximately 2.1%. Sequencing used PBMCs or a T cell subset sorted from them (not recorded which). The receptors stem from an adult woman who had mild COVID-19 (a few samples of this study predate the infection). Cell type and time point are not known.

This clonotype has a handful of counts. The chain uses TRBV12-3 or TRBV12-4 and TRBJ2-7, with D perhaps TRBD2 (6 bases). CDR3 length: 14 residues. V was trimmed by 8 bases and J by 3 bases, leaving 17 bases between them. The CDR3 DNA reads TGTGCCAGCGCGGAATGGCGGAGGGTCTACGAGCAGTACTTC. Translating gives CASAEWRRVYEQYF.

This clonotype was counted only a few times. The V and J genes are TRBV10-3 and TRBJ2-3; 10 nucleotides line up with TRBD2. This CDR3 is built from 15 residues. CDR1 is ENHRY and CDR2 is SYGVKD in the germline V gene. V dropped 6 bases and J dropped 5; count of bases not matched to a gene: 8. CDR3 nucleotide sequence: TGTGCCATCAGGCCCAGCGGGGGGGCGGGAGATACGCAGTATTTT. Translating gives CAIRPSGGAGDTQYF.

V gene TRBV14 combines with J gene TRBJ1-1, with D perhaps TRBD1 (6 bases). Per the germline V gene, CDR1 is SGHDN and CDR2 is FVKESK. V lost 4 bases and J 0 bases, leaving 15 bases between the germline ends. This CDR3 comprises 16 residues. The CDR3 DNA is TGTGCCAGCAGCCCCACCAGGGGCAAGATGAACACTGAAGCTTTCTTT. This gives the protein CASSPTRGKMNTEAFF.

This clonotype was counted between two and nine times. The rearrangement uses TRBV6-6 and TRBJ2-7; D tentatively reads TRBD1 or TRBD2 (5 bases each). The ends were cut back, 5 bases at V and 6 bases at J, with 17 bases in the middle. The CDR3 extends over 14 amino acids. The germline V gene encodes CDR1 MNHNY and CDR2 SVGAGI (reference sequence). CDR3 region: CASSTRAGPSEQYF. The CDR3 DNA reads TGTGCCAGCAGTACGAGGGCAGGGCCCAGCGAGCAGTACTTC.

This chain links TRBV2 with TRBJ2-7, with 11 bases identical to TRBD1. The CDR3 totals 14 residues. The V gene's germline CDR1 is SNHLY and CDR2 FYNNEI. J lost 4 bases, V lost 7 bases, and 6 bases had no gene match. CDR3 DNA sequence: TGTGCCAGCACCCCGGACAGGGGGCTTTACGAGCAGTACTTC. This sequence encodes CASTPDRGLYEQYF.

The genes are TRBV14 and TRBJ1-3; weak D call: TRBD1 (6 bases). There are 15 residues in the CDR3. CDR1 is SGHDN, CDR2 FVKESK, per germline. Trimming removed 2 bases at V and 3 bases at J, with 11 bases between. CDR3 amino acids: CASSQQGRFGNTIYF. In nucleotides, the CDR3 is TGTGCCAGCAGCCAACAGGGGCGCTTTGGAAACACCATATATTTT.

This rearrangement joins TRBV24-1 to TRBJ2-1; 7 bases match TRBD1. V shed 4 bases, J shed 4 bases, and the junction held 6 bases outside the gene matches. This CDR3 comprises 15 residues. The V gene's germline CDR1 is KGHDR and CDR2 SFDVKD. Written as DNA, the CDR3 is TGTGCCACCAGTGAGTGGACAGGCGGGTACAATGAGCAGTTCTTC. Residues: CATSEWTGGYNEQFF.

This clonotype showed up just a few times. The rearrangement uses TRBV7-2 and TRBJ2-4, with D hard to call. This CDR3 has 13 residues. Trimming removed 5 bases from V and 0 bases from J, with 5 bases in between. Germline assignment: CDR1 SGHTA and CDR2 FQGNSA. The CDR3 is CASSALAKNIQYF. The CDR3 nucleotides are TGTGCCAGCAGCGCCCTAGCCAAAAACATTCAGTACTTC.

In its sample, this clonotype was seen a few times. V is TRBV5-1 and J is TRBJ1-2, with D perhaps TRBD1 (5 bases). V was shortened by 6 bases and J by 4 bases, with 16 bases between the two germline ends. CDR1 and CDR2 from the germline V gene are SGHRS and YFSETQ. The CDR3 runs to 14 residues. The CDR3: CASTDRPEFYGYTF. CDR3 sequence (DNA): TGCGCCAGCACCGACAGACCAGAGTTCTATGGCTACACCTTC.

CDR3 loop: CASSPRSGGGYGYTF. The CDR3 DNA follows: TGTGCCAGCAGCCCCAGGTCGGGAGGGGGCTATGGCTACACCTTC. J is TRBJ1-2 and V is TRBV7-9, with a tentative D call TRBD1 (6 bases). V gave up 5 bases and J gave up 4 bases, with 17 bases separating them. The CDR3 covers 15 residues. Germline V lookup: CDR1 SEHNR, CDR2 FQNEAQ (reference sequence).

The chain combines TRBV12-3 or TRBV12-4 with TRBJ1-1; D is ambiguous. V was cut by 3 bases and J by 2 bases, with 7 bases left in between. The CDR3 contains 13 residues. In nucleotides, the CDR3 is TGTGCCAGCAGTTTTTATATTAACACTGAAGCTTTCTTT. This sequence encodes CASSFYINTEAFF.

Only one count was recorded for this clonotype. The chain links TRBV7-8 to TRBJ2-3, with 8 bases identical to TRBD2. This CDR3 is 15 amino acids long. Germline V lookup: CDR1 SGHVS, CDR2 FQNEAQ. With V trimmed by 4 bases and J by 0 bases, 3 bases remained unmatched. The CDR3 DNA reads TGTGCCAGCAGCTACGGACTAGCAAGCACAGATACGCAGTATTTT. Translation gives CASSYGLASTDTQYF.

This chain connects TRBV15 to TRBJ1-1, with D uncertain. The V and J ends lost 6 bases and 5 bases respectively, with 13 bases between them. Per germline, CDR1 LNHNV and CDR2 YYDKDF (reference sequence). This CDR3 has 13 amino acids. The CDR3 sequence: CATRRLLRTEAFF. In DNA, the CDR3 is TGTGCCACCAGGAGGCTTTTGAGGACTGAAGCTTTCTTT.

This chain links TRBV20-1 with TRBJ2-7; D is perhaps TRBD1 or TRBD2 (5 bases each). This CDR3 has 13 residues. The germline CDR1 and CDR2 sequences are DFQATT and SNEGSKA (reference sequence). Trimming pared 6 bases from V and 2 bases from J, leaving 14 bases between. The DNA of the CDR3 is TGCAGTGCCAGGGAGAGGGACCCCTACGAGCAGTACTTC. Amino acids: CSARERDPYEQYF.

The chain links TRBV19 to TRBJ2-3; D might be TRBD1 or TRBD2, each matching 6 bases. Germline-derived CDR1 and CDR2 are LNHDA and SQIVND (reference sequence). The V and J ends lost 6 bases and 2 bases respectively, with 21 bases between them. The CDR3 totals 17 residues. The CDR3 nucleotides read TGTGCCAGTAGGGCAACCAGGGGTAGCGGCCTCACAGATACGCAGTATTTT. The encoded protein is CASRATRGSGLTDTQYF.

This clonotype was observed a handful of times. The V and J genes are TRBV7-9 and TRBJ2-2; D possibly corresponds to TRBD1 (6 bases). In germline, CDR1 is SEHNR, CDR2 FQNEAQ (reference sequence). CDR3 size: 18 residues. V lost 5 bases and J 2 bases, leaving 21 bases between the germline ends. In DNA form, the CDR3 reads TGTGCCAGCAGCCAGCCGACCAAAGGACAGCTAAACACCGGGGAGCTGTTTTTT. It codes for CASSQPTKGQLNTGELFF.

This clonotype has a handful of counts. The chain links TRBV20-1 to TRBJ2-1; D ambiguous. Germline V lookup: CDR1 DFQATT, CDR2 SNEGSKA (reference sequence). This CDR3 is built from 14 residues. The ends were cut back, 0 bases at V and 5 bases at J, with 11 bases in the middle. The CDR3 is CSAREGWSNNEQFF. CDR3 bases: TGCAGTGCTAGAGAAGGTTGGTCCAACAATGAGCAGTTCTTC.

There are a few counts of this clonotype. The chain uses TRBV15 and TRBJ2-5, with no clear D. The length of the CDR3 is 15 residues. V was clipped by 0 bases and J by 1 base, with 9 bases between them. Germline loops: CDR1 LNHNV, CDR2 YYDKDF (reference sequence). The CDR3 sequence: CATSRDRLGQETQYF. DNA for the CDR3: TGTGCCACCAGCAGAGATAGGTTGGGCCAAGAGACCCAGTACTTC.

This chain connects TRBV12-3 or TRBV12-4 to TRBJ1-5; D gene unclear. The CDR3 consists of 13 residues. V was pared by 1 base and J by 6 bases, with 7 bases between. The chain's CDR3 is CASSLGVRQPQHF. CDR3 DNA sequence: TGTGCCAGCAGTTTAGGGGTGCGTCAGCCCCAGCATTTT.

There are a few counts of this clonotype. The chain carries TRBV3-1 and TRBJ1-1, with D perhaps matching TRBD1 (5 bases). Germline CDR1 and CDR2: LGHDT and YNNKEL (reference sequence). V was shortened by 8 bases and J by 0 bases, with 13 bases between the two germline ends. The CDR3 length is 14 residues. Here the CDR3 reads CASLQAGLNTEAFF. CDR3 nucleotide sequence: TGTGCCAGCTTACAGGCGGGGTTGAACACTGAAGCTTTCTTT.

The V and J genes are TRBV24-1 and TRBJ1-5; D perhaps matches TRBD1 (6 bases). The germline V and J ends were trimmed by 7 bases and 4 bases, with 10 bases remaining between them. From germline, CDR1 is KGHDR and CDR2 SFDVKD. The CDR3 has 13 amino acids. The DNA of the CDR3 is TGTGCCACCAGCCTACAGGGAAATCAGCCCCAGCATTTT. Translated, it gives CATSLQGNQPQHF.

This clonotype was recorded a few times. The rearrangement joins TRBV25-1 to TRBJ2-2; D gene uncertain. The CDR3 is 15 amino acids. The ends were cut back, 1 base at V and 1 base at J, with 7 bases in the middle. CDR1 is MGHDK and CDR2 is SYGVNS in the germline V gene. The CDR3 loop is CASSEFSGNTGELFF. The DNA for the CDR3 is TGTGCCAGCAGTGAATTTTCCGGGAACACCGGGGAGCTGTTTTTT.

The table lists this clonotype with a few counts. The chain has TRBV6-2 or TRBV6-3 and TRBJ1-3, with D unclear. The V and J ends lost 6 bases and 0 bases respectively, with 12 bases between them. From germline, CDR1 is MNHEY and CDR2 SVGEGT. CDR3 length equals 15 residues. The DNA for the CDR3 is TGTGCCAGCAGGCGCCCCGGGATCTCTGGAAACACCATATATTTT. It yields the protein CASRRPGISGNTIYF.

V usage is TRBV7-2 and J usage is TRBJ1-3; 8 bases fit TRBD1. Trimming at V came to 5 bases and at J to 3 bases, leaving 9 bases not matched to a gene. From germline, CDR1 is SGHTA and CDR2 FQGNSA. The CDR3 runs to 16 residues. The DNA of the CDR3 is TGTGCCAGCAGCATCGACAGGGGTAGCCGTGGAAACACCATATATTTT. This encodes CASSIDRGSRGNTIYF.

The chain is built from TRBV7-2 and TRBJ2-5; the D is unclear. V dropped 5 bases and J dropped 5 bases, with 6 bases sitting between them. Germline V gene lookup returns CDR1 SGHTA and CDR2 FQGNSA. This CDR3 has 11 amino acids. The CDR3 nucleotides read TGTGCCAGCAGCCGCTGGGAGACCCAGTACTTC. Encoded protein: CASSRWETQYF.

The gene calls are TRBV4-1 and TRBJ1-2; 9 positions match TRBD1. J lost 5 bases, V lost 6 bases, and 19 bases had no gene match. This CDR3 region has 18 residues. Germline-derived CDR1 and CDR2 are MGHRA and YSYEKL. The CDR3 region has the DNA TGCGCCAGCAGTTACCGGGACAGGGCCGCTCGAGAGACTTATGGCTACACCTTC. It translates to CASSYRDRAARETYGYTF.

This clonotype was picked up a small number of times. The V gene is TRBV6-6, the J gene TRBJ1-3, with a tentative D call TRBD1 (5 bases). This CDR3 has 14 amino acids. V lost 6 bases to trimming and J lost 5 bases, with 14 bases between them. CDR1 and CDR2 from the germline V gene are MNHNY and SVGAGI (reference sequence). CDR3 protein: CASSGTRGRNTIYF. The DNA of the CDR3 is TGTGCCAGCAGCGGGACCCGGGGGAGAAACACCATATATTTT.